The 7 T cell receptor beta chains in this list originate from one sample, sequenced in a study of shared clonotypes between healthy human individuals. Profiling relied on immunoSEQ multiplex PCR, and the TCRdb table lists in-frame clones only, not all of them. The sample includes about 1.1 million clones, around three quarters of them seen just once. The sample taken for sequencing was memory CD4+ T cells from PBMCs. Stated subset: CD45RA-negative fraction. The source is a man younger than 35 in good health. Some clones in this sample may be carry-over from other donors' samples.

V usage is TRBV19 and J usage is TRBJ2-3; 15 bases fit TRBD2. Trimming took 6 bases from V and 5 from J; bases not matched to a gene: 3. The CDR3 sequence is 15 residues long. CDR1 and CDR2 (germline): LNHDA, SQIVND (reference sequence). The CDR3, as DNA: TGTGCCAGTAGCAGGACTAGCGGGAGGGAAGATACGCAGTATTTT. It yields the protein CASSRTSGREDTQYF.

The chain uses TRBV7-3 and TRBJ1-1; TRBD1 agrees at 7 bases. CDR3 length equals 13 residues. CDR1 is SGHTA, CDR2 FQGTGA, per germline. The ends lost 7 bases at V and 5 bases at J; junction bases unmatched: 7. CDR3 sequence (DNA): TGTGCCAGCACTCAAGGGACAGAAACTGAAGCTTTCTTT. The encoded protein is CASTQGTETEAFF.

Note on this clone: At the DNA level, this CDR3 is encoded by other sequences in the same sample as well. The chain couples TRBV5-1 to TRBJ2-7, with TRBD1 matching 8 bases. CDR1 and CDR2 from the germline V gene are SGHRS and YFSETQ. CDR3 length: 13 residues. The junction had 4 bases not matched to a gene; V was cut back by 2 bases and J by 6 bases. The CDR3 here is CASSFGQGGEQYF. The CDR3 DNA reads TGCGCCAGCAGCTTCGGACAGGGAGGCGAGCAGTACTTC.

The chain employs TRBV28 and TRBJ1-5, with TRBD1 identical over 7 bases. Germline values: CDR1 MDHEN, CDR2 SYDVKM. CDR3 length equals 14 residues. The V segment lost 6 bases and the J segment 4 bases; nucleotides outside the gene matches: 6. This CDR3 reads CASRSGQLNQPQHF. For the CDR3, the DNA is TGTGCCAGCAGGTCGGGACAGCTAAATCAGCCCCAGCATTTT.

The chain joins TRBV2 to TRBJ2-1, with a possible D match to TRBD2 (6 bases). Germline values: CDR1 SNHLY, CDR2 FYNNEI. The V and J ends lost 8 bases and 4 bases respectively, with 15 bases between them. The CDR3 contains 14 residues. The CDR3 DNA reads TGTGCCAGCCAGGTGGACGGGAGATACAATGAGCAGTTCTTC. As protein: CASQVDGRYNEQFF.

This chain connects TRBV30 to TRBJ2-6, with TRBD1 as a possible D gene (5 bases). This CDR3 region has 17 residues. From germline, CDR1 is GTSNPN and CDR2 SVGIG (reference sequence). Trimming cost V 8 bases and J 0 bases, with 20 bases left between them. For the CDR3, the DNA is TGTGCCCGGGTGATTAGGGGATCGAGCTCTGGGGCCAACGTCCTGACTTTC. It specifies CARVIRGSSSGANVLTF.

In nucleotides, the CDR3 is TGTGCCAGCAGCTCTATGAGTGAGCAGCCCCAGCATTTT. Amino acids: CASSSMSEQPQHF. V usage is TRBV11-2 and J usage is TRBJ1-5; D ambiguous. The CDR3 is 13 residues long. Trimming stripped 4 bases from V and 7 bases from J, with 11 bases between. Germline V CDR1 and CDR2: SGHAT, FQNNGV.